This T cell receptor beta chain was identified during a study of OX40 agonist ivuxolimab in advanced cancers. Across the whole study: In three patients, partial responses were observed, one with hepatocellular carcinoma and two with cutaneous melanoma. Broader study findings: Relative to CD4+, CD8+ T cells held more expanded clones on average.

V was cut by 3 bases and J by 2 bases, with 7 bases left in between. This CDR3 spans 13 amino acids. Germline V gene lookup returns CDR1 SQVTM and CDR2 ANQGSEA. The protocol was immunoSEQ multiplex PCR, while the TCRdb copy is restricted to in-frame clones and leaves out a portion. The sample holds under 30,000 clones, around 87% seen once. About this clone itself: Its antigen is currently unknown.

This chain joins TRBV29-1 and TRBJ2-2; D perhaps matches TRBD2 (5 bases). Sequencing used CD4+ or CD8+ T cells sorted from blood, obtained in a trial of the OX40 agonist ivuxolimab. The origin of this receptor is an adult with an advanced solid tumor such as melanoma, head and neck, liver or kidney cancer. Here the CDR3 DNA reads TGCAGCGTTGACCGGGGTAACACCGGGGAGCTGTTTTTT. It specifies CSVDRGNTGELFF.